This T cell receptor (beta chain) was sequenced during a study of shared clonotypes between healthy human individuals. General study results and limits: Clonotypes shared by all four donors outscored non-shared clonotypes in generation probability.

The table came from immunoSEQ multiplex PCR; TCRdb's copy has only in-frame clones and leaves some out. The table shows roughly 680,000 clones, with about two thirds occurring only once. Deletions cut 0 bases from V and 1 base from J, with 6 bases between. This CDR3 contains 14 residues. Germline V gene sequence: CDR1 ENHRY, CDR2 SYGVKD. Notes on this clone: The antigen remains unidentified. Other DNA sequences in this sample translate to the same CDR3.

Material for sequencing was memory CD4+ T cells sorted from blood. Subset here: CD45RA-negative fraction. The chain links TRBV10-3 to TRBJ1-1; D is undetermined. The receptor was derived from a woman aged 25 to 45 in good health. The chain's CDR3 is CAISESGGNTEAFF. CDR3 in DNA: TGTGCCATCAGTGAGTCAGGAGGGAACACTGAAGCTTTCTTT.